These 5 T cell receptor beta chains were sequenced from one sample in a study of response to subunit inactivated influenza vaccine. Each CDR3 protein is one row after TCRdb ran MiXCR on the RT-PCR reads. The table has some 500,000 distinct CDR3 sequences, under 15% seen once. The sample was PBMCs from blood, taken 40 to 50 days after vaccination. The receptors derive from a man aged 50 to 59 who received an inactivated influenza vaccine.

In this sample, this clonotype turned up a few times. The rearrangement joins TRBV12-3 or TRBV12-4 to TRBJ2-7, with TRBD1 matching 8 bases. V dropped 5 bases and J dropped 3; count of bases not matched to a gene: 9. This CDR3 is 15 amino acids long. The CDR3 DNA sequence: TGTGCCAGCAGTCCAGGGGGCCGAGTGCGCTACGAGCAGTACTTC. This encodes CASSPGGRVRYEQYF.

There are a few counts of this clonotype. The chain employs TRBV7-9 and TRBJ1-5; D is undetermined. Germline V gene lookup returns CDR1 SEHNR and CDR2 FQNEAQ (reference sequence). The V end was cut by 5 bases, the J end by 4 bases, with 6 bases between. The CDR3 is 12 amino acids. As DNA, the CDR3 is TGTGCCAGCAGCGCCATTAATCAGCCCCAGCATTTT. This codes for CASSAINQPQHF.

CDR3 residues: CASSASFQTQYF. The DNA for the CDR3 is TGTGCCAGCAGCGCCAGCTTCCAGACCCAGTACTTC. This chain connects TRBV7-6 to TRBJ2-5; no definite D call. The CDR3 spans 12 residues. V dropped 5 bases and J dropped 6 bases, with 10 bases sitting between them. Germline values: CDR1 SGHVS, CDR2 FNYEAQ.

This chain connects TRBV18 to TRBJ2-1, with 8 bases identical to TRBD2. The CDR3 spans 14 residues. V lost 3 bases to trimming and J lost 6 bases; unmatched junction nucleotides: 4. Looked up from germline, CDR1 is KGHSH and CDR2 is LQKENI. DNA for the CDR3: TGTGCCAGCTCACCCCTAGCGGGTCCCAATGAGCAGTTCTTC. Translation: CASSPLAGPNEQFF.

The CDR3 loop is CASRSGTGTGELFF. The CDR3 nucleotides read TGTGCCAGTAGGAGCGGGACGGGGACCGGGGAGCTGTTTTTT. This chain joins TRBV19 and TRBJ2-2; 7 positions match TRBD2. The junction had 6 bases not matched to a gene; V was cut back by 6 bases and J by 5 bases. CDR1 is LNHDA, CDR2 SQIVND, per germline (reference sequence). The CDR3 length is 14 residues. The whole variable domain, remainder taken from reference TRBV19 and TRBJ2-2, is DGGITQSPKYLFRKEGQNVTLSCEQNLNHDAMYWYRQDPGQGLRLIYYSQIVNDFQKGDIAEGYSVSREKKESFPLTVTSAQKNPTAFYLCASRSGTGTGELFFGEGSRLTVL.